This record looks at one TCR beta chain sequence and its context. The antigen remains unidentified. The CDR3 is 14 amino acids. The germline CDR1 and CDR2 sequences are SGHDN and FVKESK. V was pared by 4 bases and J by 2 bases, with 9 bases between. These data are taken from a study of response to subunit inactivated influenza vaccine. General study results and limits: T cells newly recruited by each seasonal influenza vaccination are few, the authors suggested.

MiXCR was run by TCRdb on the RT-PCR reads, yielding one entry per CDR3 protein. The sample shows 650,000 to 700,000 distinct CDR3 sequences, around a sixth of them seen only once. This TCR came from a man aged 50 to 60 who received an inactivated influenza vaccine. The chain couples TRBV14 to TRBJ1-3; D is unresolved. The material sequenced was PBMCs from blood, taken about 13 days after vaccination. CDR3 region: CASSPYSTGNTIYF. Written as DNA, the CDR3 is TGTGCCAGCAGCCCTTATTCGACTGGAAACACCATATATTTT.